The 17 T cell receptor beta chains below come from one sample, sequenced in a study of cytomegalovirus exposure and HLA in healthy donors. Profiling relied on immunoSEQ multiplex PCR, and the TCRdb table lists in-frame clones only, not all of them. The sample gives under 200,000 clones, about 89% of which show up once; approximately 2.9% is in the top ten. Sequences were obtained from PBMCs. The receptor source for this set is a young woman in good health and CMV-seropositive.

This clone was counted once. The rearrangement joins TRBV19 to TRBJ1-6, with D perhaps TRBD1 (6 bases). CDR1 and CDR2 (germline): LNHDA, SQIVND (reference sequence). V was shortened by 10 bases and J by 0 bases, with 13 bases between the two germline ends. CDR3 length: 15 residues. DNA for the CDR3: TGTGCCATCGGACAGTCGGACTCCTATAATTCACCCCTCCACTTT. It codes for CAIGQSDSYNSPLHF. Full variable domain (rest looked up from reference TRBV19 and TRBJ1-6): DGGITQSPKYLFRKEGQNVTLSCEQNLNHDAMYWYRQDPGQGLRLIYYSQIVNDFQKGDIAEGYSVSREKKESFPLTVTSAQKNPTAFYLCAIGQSDSYNSPLHFGNGTRLTVT.

This clone showed up just a few times. The chain uses TRBV5-1 and TRBJ2-3, with 13 bases matching TRBD2. The V gene end was trimmed by 0 bases and the J gene end by 2 bases; junction bases not matched to a gene: 6. The CDR3 consists of 18 residues. In germline, CDR1 is SGHRS, CDR2 YFSETQ. Written as DNA, the CDR3 is TGCGCCAGCAGCTTGGGACTAGCGGGGGGCCTGATCACAGATACGCAGTATTTT. Its translation: CASSLGLAGGLITDTQYF.

The V and J genes are TRBV4-3 and TRBJ2-7; the D is unclear. The CDR3 is made up of 13 amino acids. CDR1 is LGHNA, CDR2 YSLEER, per germline. Trimming cost V 1 base and J 3 bases, with 7 bases left between them. This CDR3 is CASSQAVGYEQYF. CDR3 DNA sequence: TGCGCCAGCAGCCAAGCCGTCGGCTACGAGCAGTACTTC.

This clone was picked up a small number of times. The chain joins TRBV6-5 to TRBJ2-7; 7 positions agree with TRBD1. The CDR3 has 14 amino acids. J gave up 6 bases and V 6 bases, and 11 bases lay outside the gene matches. Germline V lookup: CDR1 MNHEY, CDR2 SVGAGI. The CDR3 region has the DNA TGTGCCAGCAGCCCCGCCGGGACAGCCTTCGAGCAGTACTTC. The encoded protein is CASSPAGTAFEQYF.

The chain joins TRBV28 to TRBJ1-5; no clear D. CDR3 length: 12 residues. Germline loops: CDR1 MDHEN, CDR2 SYDVKM. Trimming took 8 bases from V and 3 from J, leaving 8 bases between them. In DNA, the CDR3 is TGTGCCAGCCACGGGGACAATCAGCCCCAGCATTTT. Its translation is CASHGDNQPQHF.

The V call is TRBV7-3, the J call TRBJ2-1; 13 nucleotides agree with TRBD2. Germline assignment: CDR1 SGHTA and CDR2 FQGTGA. Trimming removed 6 bases from V and 9 bases from J; junction bases left unmatched: 11. This CDR3 spans 16 amino acids. CDR3 sequence reads: CASSPTGTSGMGEQFF. The CDR3 bases are TGTGCCAGCAGTCCGACCGGGACTAGCGGGATGGGTGAGCAGTTCTTC.

The V and J genes are TRBV27 and TRBJ2-5; TRBD2 matches at 8 bases. CDR3 length: 15 residues. V gave up 6 bases and J gave up 5 bases; unmatched junction bases: 11. Germline V lookup: CDR1 MNHEY, CDR2 SMNVEV (reference sequence). CDR3 coding DNA: TGTGCCAGCAGCCTTCTCTGGGGCGGGGGGGAGACCCAGTACTTC. Its translation: CASSLLWGGGETQYF.

The CDR3 spells CASTPGLAGTLAYEQYF. As DNA, the CDR3 is TGTGCCAGCACCCCGGGACTAGCGGGAACCCTTGCCTACGAGCAGTACTTC. V gene TRBV28 combines with J gene TRBJ2-7, with 13 nucleotides matching TRBD2. The junction had 11 bases not matched to a gene; V was cut back by 7 bases and J by 2 bases. The CDR3 runs to 17 residues. The V gene's germline CDR1 is MDHEN and CDR2 SYDVKM.

The J gene is TRBJ1-1, the V gene TRBV4-1; possibly TRBD1 for D (5 bases). The V end lost 1 base, the J end lost 4 bases, and 16 bases lay between the germline ends. The CDR3 spans 16 residues. Germline V gene lookup returns CDR1 MGHRA and CDR2 YSYEKL. In nucleotides, the CDR3 is TGCGCCAGCAGCCAAGTTGGCAGGGCGGCCCCCACTGAAGCTTTCTTT. Translating gives CASSQVGRAAPTEAFF.

The chain carries TRBV10-3 and TRBJ2-5; the D is unclear. With 3 bases removed from V and 3 bases from J, the gap between germline ends came to 8 bases. Germline-derived CDR1 and CDR2 are ENHRY and SYGVKD. CDR3 length: 13 amino acids. CDR3 amino acids: CAISDYGEETQYF. CDR3 DNA sequence: TGTGCCATCAGTGATTACGGTGAAGAGACCCAGTACTTC.

This clone showed up just a few times. CDR3 amino acids: CASSPRLAGAAGETQYF. The CDR3 nucleotides read TGCGCCAGCAGCCCCCGACTAGCGGGGGCCGCGGGGGAGACCCAGTACTTC. The chain links TRBV4-1 to TRBJ2-5; 12 positions match TRBD2. Germline assignment: CDR1 MGHRA and CDR2 YSYEKL. The CDR3 consists of 17 residues. J gave up 5 bases and V 4 bases, and 11 bases lay outside the gene matches.

V and J are TRBV5-4 and TRBJ2-2, with 11 bases that match TRBD2. V trimming: 0 bases; J trimming: 9 bases; junction bases outside the gene matches: 7. The CDR3 has 16 amino acids. Germline CDR1 reads SGHNT; CDR2 reads YYREEE (reference sequence). The CDR3, as DNA: TGTGCCAGCAGCTTGGAGCTAGCGGGAGGCTCACGGGAGCTGTTTTTT. It specifies CASSLELAGGSRELFF.

The chain has TRBV28 and TRBJ2-7; tentative D call: TRBD1 (6 bases). The CDR3 loop spans 15 amino acids. Looked up from germline, CDR1 is MDHEN and CDR2 is SYDVKM. V dropped 2 bases and J dropped 3 bases, with 14 bases sitting between them. The DNA of the CDR3 is TGTGCCAGCAGTTTAGCAGGGACAAGGGACTACGAGCAGTACTTC. This codes for CASSLAGTRDYEQYF.

The chain is built from TRBV27 and TRBJ1-5; D is possibly TRBD1 (6 bases). V was shortened by 1 base and J by 1 base, with 11 bases between the two germline ends. The germline CDR1 and CDR2 sequences are MNHEY and SMNVEV (reference sequence). The CDR3 has 16 residues. The CDR3 sequence is CASSLWAGESNQPQHF. The CDR3 DNA sequence: TGTGCCAGCAGTTTATGGGCAGGGGAGAGCAATCAGCCCCAGCATTTT.

The chain recombines TRBV30 with TRBJ2-1, with 8 bases aligning to TRBD2. The germline gives CDR1 GTSNPN, CDR2 SVGIG (reference sequence). V was pared by 1 base and J by 3 bases, with 5 bases of the junction left unmatched. There are 15 residues in the CDR3. CDR3 sequence reads: CAWSAGGAGYNEQFF. The CDR3 region has the DNA TGTGCCTGGAGTGCCGGGGGGGCAGGCTACAATGAGCAGTTCTTC.

The chain uses TRBV7-9 and TRBJ2-1, with D perhaps TRBD2 (6 bases). V lost 2 bases and J 4 bases, leaving 21 bases between the germline ends. The CDR3 is 18 residues long. In germline, CDR1 is SEHNR, CDR2 FQNEAQ (reference sequence). This chain's CDR3 is CASSLWEVDSILYNEQFF. CDR3 coding DNA: TGTGCCAGCAGCTTATGGGAGGTGGACTCGATCCTATACAATGAGCAGTTCTTC.

This clone was seen once. The V call is TRBV11-2, the J call TRBJ1-6; D not resolved. Germline CDR1 is SGHAT and CDR2 is FQNNGV. Trimming removed 6 bases from V and 2 bases from J, with 17 bases in between. The CDR3 consists of 17 residues. CDR3 protein: CASRTLLRGTYNSPLHF. CDR3 bases: TGTGCCAGCAGGACTTTATTGCGGGGTACCTATAATTCACCCCTCCACTTT.